Listed below are T cell receptor beta chains from one sample, sequenced in a study of blood T cell repertoires in COVID-19. This table comes from immunoSEQ multiplex PCR, and its TCRdb copy is limited to in-frame clones, with some not included. This sample carries some 160,000 clones, about 85% of them seen once, and the ten largest clones take 6.5% to 9.5%. Sequenced: peripheral blood. These receptors were obtained from a woman over 75 with COVID-19, enrolled during active disease. The CDR3 runs from the conserved cysteine through the conserved F or W.

cdr3_length v_call cdr3_aa
18 TRBV19 CASSDTGFTGSSGNTIYF
17 TRBV28 CASSMPGQTLRNTEAFF
17 TRBV18 CASSPFFRSAGNQPQHF
15 TRBV18 CASSGTTGGASGYTF
16 TRBV5-1 CASSLKTGGGSGELFF
18 TRBV2 CASSVRDGTGIAGSPLHF
15 TRBV5-1 CASSPSGTGEETQYF
15 TRBV7-2 CASSRGKDRNYGYTF
14 TRBV7-9 CASRSPGQYNEQFF
11 TRBV6-4 CRGRVNTEAFF
14 TRBV18 CASTSGYSYNEQFF
15 TRBV5-1 CASSEAPGYGTEAFF
12 TRBV28 CASSTTVYGYTF
13 TRBV3-1/TRBV3-2 CASSLSGGNEQFF
12 TRBV9 CASSVWENEQFF
13 TRBV11-3 CASSPGRTGELFF
15 TRBV19 CASSIRDRGYNEQFF
13 TRBV9 CASSVGGTTEAFF
14 TRBV19 CASTAGGRVETQYF
16 TRBV5-4 CASSFSLGGGTDTQYF
15 TRBV11-2 CASSLDSRGTTEAFF
13 TRBV5-1 CASSQDRPDEQFF
13 TRBV27 CASSGQGDYGYTF
14 TRBV3-1/TRBV3-2 CASRNSRNSYEQYF
18 TRBV28 CASSGGSRDRGREYGYTF
14 TRBV5-1 CASSATTGSTEAFF
17 TRBV6-2/TRBV6-3 CASSYELGRQGASEAFF
15 TRBV12-5 CASGSYPGSYNEQFF
13 TRBV7-3 CASSLSGNTEAFF
12 TRBV12-3/TRBV12-4 CASSFGRREQFF
14 TRBV2 CASSELSSGNTIYF
15 TRBV21-1 CASSKGGSSYNEQFF
14 TRBV5-1 CASSWGGQGSEAFF
17 TRBV7-6 CASSFTSPRVGTGELFF
14 TRBV9 CASSTWGGLAGYTF
15 TRBV3-1/TRBV3-2 CASSQTSGYTDTQYF
16 TRBV24-1 CATSVGTGGVNEKLFF
13 TRBV19 CASSIGGSGELFF